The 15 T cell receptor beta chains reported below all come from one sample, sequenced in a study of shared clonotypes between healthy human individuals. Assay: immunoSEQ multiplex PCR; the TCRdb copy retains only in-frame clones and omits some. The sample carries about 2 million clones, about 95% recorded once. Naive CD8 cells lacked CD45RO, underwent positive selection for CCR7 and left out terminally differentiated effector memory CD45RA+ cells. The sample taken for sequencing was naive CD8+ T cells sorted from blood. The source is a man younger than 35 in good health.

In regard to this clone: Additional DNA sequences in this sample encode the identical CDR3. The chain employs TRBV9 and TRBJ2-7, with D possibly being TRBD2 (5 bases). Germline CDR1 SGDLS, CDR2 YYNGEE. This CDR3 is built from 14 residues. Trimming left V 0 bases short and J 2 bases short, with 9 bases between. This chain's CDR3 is CASSVGGSPYEQYF. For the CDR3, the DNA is TGTGCCAGCAGCGTAGGTGGGAGCCCCTACGAGCAGTACTTC.

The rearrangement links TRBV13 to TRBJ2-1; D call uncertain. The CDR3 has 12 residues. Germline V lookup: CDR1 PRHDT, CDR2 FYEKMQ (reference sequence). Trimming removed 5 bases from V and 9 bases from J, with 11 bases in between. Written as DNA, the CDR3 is TGTGCCAGCAGCCACGGGTCGGCTGAGCAGTTCTTC. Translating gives CASSHGSAEQFF.

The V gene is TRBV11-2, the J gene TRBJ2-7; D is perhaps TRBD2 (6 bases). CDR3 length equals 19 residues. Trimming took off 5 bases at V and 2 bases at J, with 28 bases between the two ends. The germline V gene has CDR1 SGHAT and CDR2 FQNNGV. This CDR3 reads CASSLYLSSLTSHPYEQYF. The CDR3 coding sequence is TGTGCCAGCAGCCTGTATCTGAGTTCCCTGACTAGTCACCCCTACGAGCAGTACTTC.

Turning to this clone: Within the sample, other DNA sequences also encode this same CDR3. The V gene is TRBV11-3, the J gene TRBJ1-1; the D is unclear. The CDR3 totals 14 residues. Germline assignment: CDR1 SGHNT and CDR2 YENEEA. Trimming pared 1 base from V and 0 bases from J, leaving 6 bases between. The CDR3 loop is CASSLGGLNTEAFF. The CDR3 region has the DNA TGTGCCAGCAGCTTAGGGGGATTGAACACTGAAGCTTTCTTT.

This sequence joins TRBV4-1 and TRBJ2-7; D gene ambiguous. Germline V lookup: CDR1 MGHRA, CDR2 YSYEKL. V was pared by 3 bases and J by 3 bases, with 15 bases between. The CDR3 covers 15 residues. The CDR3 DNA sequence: TGCGCCAGCAGCCAGCGAGACGGCCGATACTACGAGCAGTACTTC. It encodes CASSQRDGRYYEQYF.

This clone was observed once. This CDR3 reads CASSQLYPPLHF. CDR3 bases: TGCGCCAGCAGCCAGCTCTATCCACCCCTCCACTTT. This rearrangement joins TRBV4-1 to TRBJ1-6; D is uncertain. CDR3 size: 12 residues. Deletions cut 3 bases from V and 11 bases from J, with 8 bases between. Looked up from germline, CDR1 is MGHRA and CDR2 is YSYEKL.

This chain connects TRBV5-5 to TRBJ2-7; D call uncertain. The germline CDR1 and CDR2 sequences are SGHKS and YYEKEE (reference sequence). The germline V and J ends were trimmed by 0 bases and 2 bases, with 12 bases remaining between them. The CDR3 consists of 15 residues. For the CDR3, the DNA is TGTGCCAGCAGCTTGGCCGGACGGTTAACCTACGAGCAGTACTTC. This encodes CASSLAGRLTYEQYF. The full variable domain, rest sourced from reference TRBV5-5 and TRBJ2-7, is DAGVTQSPTHLIKTRGQQVTLRCSPISGHKSVSWYQQVLGQGPQFIFQYYEKEERGRGNFPDRFSARQFPNYSSELNVNALLLGDSALYLCASSLAGRLTYEQYFGPGTRLTVT.

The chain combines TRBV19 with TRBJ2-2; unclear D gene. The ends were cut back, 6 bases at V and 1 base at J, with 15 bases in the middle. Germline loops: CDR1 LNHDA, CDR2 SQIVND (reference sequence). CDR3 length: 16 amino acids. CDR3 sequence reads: CASRNDGLLNTGELFF. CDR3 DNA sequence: TGTGCCAGTAGGAATGATGGTCTACTGAACACCGGGGAGCTGTTTTTT.

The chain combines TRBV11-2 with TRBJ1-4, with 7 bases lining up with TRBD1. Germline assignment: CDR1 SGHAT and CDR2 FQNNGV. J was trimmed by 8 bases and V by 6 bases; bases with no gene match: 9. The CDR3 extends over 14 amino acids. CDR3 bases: TGTGCCAGCAGACCGACAGGGAACGACGAAAAACTGTTTTTT. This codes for CASRPTGNDEKLFF.

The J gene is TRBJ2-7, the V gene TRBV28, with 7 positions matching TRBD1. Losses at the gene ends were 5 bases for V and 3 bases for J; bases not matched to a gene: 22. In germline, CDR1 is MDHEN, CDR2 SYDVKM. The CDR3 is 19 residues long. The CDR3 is CASSVTGQHDYIDGYEQYF. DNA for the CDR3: TGTGCCAGCAGTGTGACGGGACAGCACGATTACATCGACGGCTACGAGCAGTACTTC.

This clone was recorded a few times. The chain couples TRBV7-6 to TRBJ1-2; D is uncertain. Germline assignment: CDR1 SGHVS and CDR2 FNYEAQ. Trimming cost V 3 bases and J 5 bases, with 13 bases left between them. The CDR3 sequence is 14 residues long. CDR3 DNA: TGTGCCAGCAGCTTGCTGGACGCTGGATATGGCTACACCTTC. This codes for CASSLLDAGYGYTF.

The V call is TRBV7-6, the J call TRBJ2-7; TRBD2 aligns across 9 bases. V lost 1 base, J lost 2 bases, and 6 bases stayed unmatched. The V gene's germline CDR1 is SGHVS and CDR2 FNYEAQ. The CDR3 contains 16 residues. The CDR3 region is CASSLEAGGPTYEQYF. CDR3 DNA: TGTGCCAGCAGCTTAGAGGCGGGAGGGCCCACCTACGAGCAGTACTTC.

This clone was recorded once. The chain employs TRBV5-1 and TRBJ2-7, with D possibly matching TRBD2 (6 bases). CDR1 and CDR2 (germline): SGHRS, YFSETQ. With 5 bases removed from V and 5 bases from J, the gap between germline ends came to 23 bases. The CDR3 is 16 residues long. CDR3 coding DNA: TGCGCCAGCAGTATCGACCCCGCGGGGAGTGGGGACGAGCAGTACTTC. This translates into CASSIDPAGSGDEQYF.

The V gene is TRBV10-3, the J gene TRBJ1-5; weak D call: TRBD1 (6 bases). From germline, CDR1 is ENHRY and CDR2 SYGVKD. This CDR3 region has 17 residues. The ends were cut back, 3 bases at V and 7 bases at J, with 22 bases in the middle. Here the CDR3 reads CAISDVTGTSEGQPQHF. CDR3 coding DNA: TGTGCCATCAGTGATGTTACCGGGACATCTGAGGGACAGCCCCAGCATTTT.

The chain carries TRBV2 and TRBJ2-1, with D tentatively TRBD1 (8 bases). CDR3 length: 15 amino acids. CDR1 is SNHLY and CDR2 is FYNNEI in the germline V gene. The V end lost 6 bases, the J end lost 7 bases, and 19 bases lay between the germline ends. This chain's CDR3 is CASRTGTNRGNEQFF. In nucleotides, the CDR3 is TGTGCCAGCAGGACCGGGACTAACAGGGGGAATGAGCAGTTCTTC.